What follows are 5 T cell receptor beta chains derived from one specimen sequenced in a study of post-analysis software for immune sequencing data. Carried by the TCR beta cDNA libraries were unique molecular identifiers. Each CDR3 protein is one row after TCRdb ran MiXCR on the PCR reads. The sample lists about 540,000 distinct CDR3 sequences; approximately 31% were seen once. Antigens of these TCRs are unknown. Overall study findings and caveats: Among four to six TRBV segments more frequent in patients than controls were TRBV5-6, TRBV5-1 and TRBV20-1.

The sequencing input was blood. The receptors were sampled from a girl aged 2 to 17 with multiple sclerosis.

CDR3 coding DNA: TGCAGTGCTAGAGCCCTAGGGGGAGGTCGGGGGGAGCTGTTTTTT. The encoded protein is CSARALGGGRGELFF. The chain uses TRBV20-1 and TRBJ2-2; D could derive from TRBD1 or TRBD2 (6 bases each). This CDR3 spans 15 amino acids. Trimming shortened V by 1 base and J by 8 bases, and 17 bases separated the two germline ends. Per germline, CDR1 DFQATT and CDR2 SNEGSKA (reference sequence).

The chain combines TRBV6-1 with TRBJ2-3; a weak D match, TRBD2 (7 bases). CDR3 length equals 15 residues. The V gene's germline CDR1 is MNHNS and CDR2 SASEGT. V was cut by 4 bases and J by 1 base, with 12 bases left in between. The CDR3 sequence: CASSAGGGRTDTQYF. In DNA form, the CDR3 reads TGTGCCAGCAGTGCGGGGGGCGGCCGCACAGATACGCAGTATTTT.

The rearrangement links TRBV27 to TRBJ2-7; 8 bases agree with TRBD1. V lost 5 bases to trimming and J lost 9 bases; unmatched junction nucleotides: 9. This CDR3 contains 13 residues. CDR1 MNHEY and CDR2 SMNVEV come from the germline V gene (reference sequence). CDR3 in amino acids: CASSGQGPLAQYF. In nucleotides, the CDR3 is TGTGCCAGCAGTGGACAGGGACCCCTTGCGCAGTACTTC.

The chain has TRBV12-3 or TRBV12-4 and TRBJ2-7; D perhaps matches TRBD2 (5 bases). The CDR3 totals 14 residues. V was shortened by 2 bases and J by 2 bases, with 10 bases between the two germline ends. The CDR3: CASSLRKRAYEQYF. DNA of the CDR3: TGTGCCAGCAGTTTACGGAAGAGGGCCTACGAGCAGTACTTC.

The CDR3 here is CSASPGQGVRVGETQYF. The CDR3 DNA reads as TGCAGTGCTTCACCGGGACAGGGGGTGAGAGTGGGAGAGACCCAGTACTTC. The chain has TRBV20-1 and TRBJ2-5; 11 bases fit TRBD1. CDR1 and CDR2 (germline): DFQATT, SNEGSKA (reference sequence). Losses at the gene ends were 5 bases for V and 4 bases for J; bases not matched to a gene: 15. CDR3 length equals 17 residues.